The 25 T cell receptor beta chains listed next were all sequenced from one sample in a study of shared clonotypes between healthy human individuals. The naive CD8 fraction comprised CD45RO-negative cells positively selected for CCR7 and excluded terminally differentiated effector memory CD45RA+ cells. TCRdb's table, derived via immunoSEQ multiplex PCR, lists solely in-frame clones and lacks some. The profile shows about 580,000 clones, 95% to 98% of them singletons. The sample was naive CD8+ T cells sorted from blood. The receptors were gathered from a man in his thirties or forties in good health.

The rearrangement links TRBV15 to TRBJ1-2; no reliable D call. Per germline, CDR1 LNHNV and CDR2 YYDKDF (reference sequence). CDR3 size: 14 residues. V lost 0 bases to trimming and J lost 7 bases, with 12 bases between them. The CDR3 sequence: CATSREQRPVGYTF. The CDR3 bases are TGTGCCACCAGCAGAGAACAGCGACCGGTTGGCTACACCTTC.

V is TRBV5-1 and J is TRBJ2-5; 8 positions match TRBD2. From germline, CDR1 is SGHRS and CDR2 YFSETQ. The trim removed 4 bases at V and 5 bases at J, leaving 7 bases unmatched. This CDR3 has 14 residues. The CDR3 DNA follows: TGCGCCAGCAGCGGTGCGGGAGGTTGGGAGACCCAGTACTTC. It encodes CASSGAGGWETQYF.

The CDR3 here is CASSLGGFGEQFF. The CDR3 DNA is TGTGCCAGCAGCTTAGGGGGGTTTGGTGAGCAGTTCTTC. The chain employs TRBV11-3 and TRBJ2-1; D might be TRBD1 or TRBD2, each matching 5 bases. Germline CDR1 and CDR2: SGHNT and YENEEA. The CDR3 sequence is 13 residues long. V shed 1 base and J shed 9 bases, with 10 bases lying between them.

V usage is TRBV4-3 and J usage is TRBJ2-3; tentative D call: TRBD1 (5 bases). This CDR3 has 14 residues. Germline V CDR1 and CDR2: LGHNA, YSLEER. V was shortened by 2 bases and J by 4 bases, with 10 bases between the two germline ends. CDR3 coding DNA: TGCGCCAGCAGCCAAAGGGGCCTGTCAGATACGCAGTATTTT. It codes for CASSQRGLSDTQYF.

The chain uses TRBV5-4 and TRBJ2-2, with 9 bases aligning to TRBD2. This CDR3 is built from 19 residues. Germline CDR1 SGHNT, CDR2 YYREEE (reference sequence). The V segment lost 0 bases and the J segment 0 bases; nucleotides outside the gene matches: 9. The CDR3 region has the DNA TGTGCCAGCAGCTTGGGAGTGAAAGCGGGAGGATCGAACACCGGGGAGCTGTTTTTT. Protein sequence: CASSLGVKAGGSNTGELFF.

The chain employs TRBV4-3 and TRBJ1-4, with D possibly TRBD1 on 6 matching bases. The germline gives CDR1 LGHNA, CDR2 YSLEER. Trimming pared 0 bases from V and 5 bases from J, leaving 10 bases between. The CDR3 is 15 amino acids. This chain's CDR3 is CASSQDRGSNEKLFF. The DNA of the CDR3 is TGCGCCAGCAGCCAAGACAGGGGCTCGAATGAAAAACTGTTTTTT.

V is TRBV10-1 and J is TRBJ2-3; TRBD1 matches at 9 bases. Trimming removed 4 bases from V and 3 bases from J; junction bases left unmatched: 2. Germline lookup yields CDR1 WNHNN and CDR2 SYGVQD (reference sequence). The CDR3 runs 14 residues. CDR3 sequence reads: CASSGGQGTDTQYF. Here the CDR3 DNA reads TGCGCCAGCAGTGGGGGACAGGGAACAGATACGCAGTATTTT.

This chain joins TRBV6-5 and TRBJ2-5; a weak D match, TRBD1 (5 bases). The CDR3 totals 14 residues. CDR1 is MNHEY and CDR2 is SVGAGI in the germline V gene. V dropped 2 bases and J dropped 1 base, with 8 bases sitting between them. The CDR3 DNA reads as TGTGCCAGCAGTTACGATGACAGCCAAGAGACCCAGTACTTC. Amino acid sequence: CASSYDDSQETQYF.

The chain couples TRBV7-9 to TRBJ2-3, with D unresolved. V lost 6 bases to trimming and J lost 6 bases, with 7 bases between them. Germline V gene sequence: CDR1 SEHNR, CDR2 FQNEAQ (reference sequence). The CDR3 sequence is 11 residues long. CDR3 nucleotides: TGTGCCAGCAGTGGCTCGGATACGCAGTATTTT. It translates to CASSGSDTQYF. The complete variable domain, with remaining parts taken from reference TRBV7-9 and TRBJ2-3, reads DTGVSQNPRHKITKRGQNVTFRCDPISEHNRLYWYRQTLGQGPEFLTYFQNEAQLEKSRLLSDRFSAERPKGSFSTLEIQRTEQGDSAMYLCASSGSDTQYFGPGTRLTVL.

The chain joins TRBV28 to TRBJ1-5; 8 bases agree with TRBD1. The CDR3 length is 15 residues. With 3 bases clipped from V and 4 bases from J, the junction kept 5 bases outside the gene matches. CDR1 is MDHEN and CDR2 is SYDVKM in the germline V gene. As DNA, the CDR3 is TGTGCCAGCAGTTTGACGGACAGGGCGAATCAGCCCCAGCATTTT. This encodes CASSLTDRANQPQHF.

The rearrangement joins TRBV7-9 to TRBJ2-7; D uncertain. The CDR3 is made up of 16 amino acids. The V and J ends lost 5 bases and 0 bases respectively, with 17 bases between them. The V gene's germline CDR1 is SEHNR and CDR2 FQNEAQ (reference sequence). The CDR3 here is CASSPIEDEFSYEQYF. CDR3 nucleotide sequence: TGTGCCAGCAGCCCTATCGAGGACGAATTCTCCTACGAGCAGTACTTC.

The J gene is TRBJ1-2, the V gene TRBV10-3; 10 bases fit TRBD1. The germline V gene encodes CDR1 ENHRY and CDR2 SYGVKD. The CDR3 extends over 15 amino acids. V shed 2 bases and J 4 bases; nucleotides not matched to a gene: 4. The CDR3 loop is CAISEDRGRIYGYTF. Written as DNA, the CDR3 is TGTGCCATCAGTGAGGACAGGGGGCGCATCTATGGCTACACCTTC.

This rearrangement joins TRBV25-1 to TRBJ2-7, with a weak D call TRBD1 (6 bases). This CDR3 comprises 14 residues. Trimming left V 4 bases short and J 3 bases short, with 13 bases between. The germline V gene encodes CDR1 MGHDK and CDR2 SYGVNS. CDR3 nucleotide sequence: TGTGCCAGCAGTGCCGGGAACAGGGTCTACGAGCAGTACTTC. Translation gives CASSAGNRVYEQYF.

The V gene is TRBV4-1, the J gene TRBJ1-4; D may be TRBD1 (5 bases). V dropped 7 bases and J dropped 6 bases, with 15 bases sitting between them. CDR3 size: 14 residues. The V gene's germline CDR1 is MGHRA and CDR2 YSYEKL. The chain's CDR3 is CASTRIQGDEKLFF. The CDR3 nucleotides read TGCGCCAGCACTCGGATCCAAGGGGATGAAAAACTGTTTTTT.

This sequence joins TRBV13 and TRBJ2-6; D is unclear. With 5 bases removed from V and 4 bases from J, the gap between germline ends came to 6 bases. CDR3 length: 13 residues. Germline-derived CDR1 and CDR2 are PRHDT and FYEKMQ (reference sequence). Here the CDR3 DNA reads TGTGCCAGCAGCCAATTCGGGGCCAACGTCCTGACTTTC. Translating it yields CASSQFGANVLTF.

The rearrangement uses TRBV19 and TRBJ2-1, with 9 bases fitting TRBD2. The CDR3 sequence is 14 residues long. V dropped 10 bases and J dropped 6; count of bases not matched to a gene: 10. Germline loops: CDR1 LNHDA, CDR2 SQIVND (reference sequence). CDR3 sequence reads: CATKNAGGPNEQFF. CDR3 coding DNA: TGTGCCACCAAGAATGCGGGAGGGCCCAATGAGCAGTTCTTC.

The gene calls are TRBV7-9 and TRBJ1-5; possibly TRBD1 for D (5 bases). CDR1 is SEHNR, CDR2 FQNEAQ, per germline (reference sequence). Trimming cost V 2 bases and J 4 bases, with 9 bases left between them. The CDR3 length is 14 residues. The CDR3 sequence: CASSLPTANQPQHF. The CDR3 bases are TGTGCCAGCAGCTTACCGACAGCGAATCAGCCCCAGCATTTT. The whole variable domain, remainder taken from reference TRBV7-9 and TRBJ1-5, is DTGVSQNPRHKITKRGQNVTFRCDPISEHNRLYWYRQTLGQGPEFLTYFQNEAQLEKSRLLSDRFSAERPKGSFSTLEIQRTEQGDSAMYLCASSLPTANQPQHFGDGTRLSIL.

The chain uses TRBV11-2 and TRBJ2-5, with 11 bases fitting TRBD1. The CDR3 consists of 18 residues. V dropped 1 base and J dropped 5; count of bases not matched to a gene: 12. The germline V gene encodes CDR1 SGHAT and CDR2 FQNNGV. As DNA, the CDR3 is TGTGCCAGCAGCTTAGGTCCCCAGGGACAGGGGGTACGGGAGACCCAGTACTTC. Its protein product is CASSLGPQGQGVRETQYF. The full variable domain, in which reference TRBV11-2 and TRBJ2-5 provide the parts outside the CDR3, is EAGVAQSPRYKIIEKRQSVAFWCNPISGHATLYWYQQILGQGPKLLIQFQNNGVVDDSQLPKDRFSAERLKGVDSTLKIQPAKLEDSAVYLCASSLGPQGQGVRETQYFGPGTRLLVL.

The chain uses TRBV5-5 and TRBJ2-7; tentatively, D is TRBD1 (6 bases). Trimming pared 2 bases from V and 3 bases from J, leaving 12 bases between. This CDR3 contains 14 residues. Germline CDR1 and CDR2: SGHKS and YYEKEE (reference sequence). This CDR3 reads CASSLSPRGYEQYF. As DNA, the CDR3 is TGTGCCAGCAGCTTAAGTCCCAGGGGCTACGAGCAGTACTTC.

The J gene is TRBJ1-5, the V gene TRBV4-1, with 8 nucleotides matching TRBD1. The trim removed 1 base at V and 5 bases at J, leaving 7 bases unmatched. The germline gives CDR1 MGHRA, CDR2 YSYEKL. The CDR3 runs 16 residues. CDR3 region: CASSQGGQGAYQPQHF. CDR3 DNA sequence: TGCGCCAGCAGCCAAGGAGGGCAGGGGGCCTATCAGCCCCAGCATTTT.

This clone showed up just a few times. In DNA, the CDR3 is TGCAGCGTTGAACCTGCGGCGAGGGAACCTGAAGCTTTCTTT. Translated, it gives CSVEPAAREPEAFF. J is TRBJ1-1 and V is TRBV29-1; no clear D gene. V was pared by 2 bases and J by 6 bases, with 16 bases between. CDR1 and CDR2 (germline): SQVTM, ANQGSEA. This CDR3 is 14 amino acids long.

The V gene is TRBV6-5, the J gene TRBJ1-1; D perhaps matches TRBD1 (5 bases). Germline CDR1 MNHEY, CDR2 SVGAGI. With 6 bases removed from V and 0 bases from J, the gap between germline ends came to 14 bases. This CDR3 region has 15 residues. The CDR3 region is CASSSGFRMNTEAFF. The CDR3 region has the DNA TGTGCCAGCAGCTCAGGGTTCAGGATGAACACTGAAGCTTTCTTT.

On this clone itself: Other DNA sequences in the same sample also yield this CDR3. The chain links TRBV27 to TRBJ1-1; no clear D gene. Germline assignment: CDR1 MNHEY and CDR2 SMNVEV (reference sequence). Trimming stripped 0 bases from V and 2 bases from J, with 4 bases between. This CDR3 region has 13 residues. This CDR3 reads CASSLSVNTEAFF. In DNA, the CDR3 is TGTGCCAGCAGTTTATCGGTTAACACTGAAGCTTTCTTT.

The chain joins TRBV10-2 to TRBJ2-7, with TRBD1 identical over 7 bases. The germline V gene has CDR1 WSHSY and CDR2 SAAADI. The CDR3 is 14 amino acids. After removal of 4 bases from V and 2 bases from J, the junction contained 5 bases not matched to a gene. CDR3 bases: TGCGCCAGCAGTGGTAGAGGGGGCGCCTACGAGCAGTACTTC. Amino acid sequence: CASSGRGGAYEQYF.

The count of this clone is one. The chain has TRBV7-9 and TRBJ2-7; TRBD1 matches 8 bases. CDR3 length: 14 residues. Germline-derived CDR1 and CDR2 are SEHNR and FQNEAQ (reference sequence). V shed 1 base, J shed 5 bases, and the junction held 4 bases outside the gene matches. The CDR3 DNA sequence: TGTGCCAGCAGCTTAGGCAGGGGGCCCCACGAGCAGTACTTC. It codes for CASSLGRGPHEQYF.